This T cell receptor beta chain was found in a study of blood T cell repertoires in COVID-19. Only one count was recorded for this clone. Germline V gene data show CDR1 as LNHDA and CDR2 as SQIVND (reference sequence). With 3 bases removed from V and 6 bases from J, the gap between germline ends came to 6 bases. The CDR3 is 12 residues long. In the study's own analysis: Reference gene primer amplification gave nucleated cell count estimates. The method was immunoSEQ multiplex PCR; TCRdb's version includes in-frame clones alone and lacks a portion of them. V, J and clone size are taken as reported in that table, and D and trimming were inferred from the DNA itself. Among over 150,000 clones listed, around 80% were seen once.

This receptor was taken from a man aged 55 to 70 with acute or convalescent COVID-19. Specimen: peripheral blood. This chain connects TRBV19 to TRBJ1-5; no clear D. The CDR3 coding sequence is TGTGCCAGTAGTATTAGAGGTCAGCCCCAGCATTTT. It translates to CASSIRGQPQHF.